A selection of T cell receptor beta chains follows, all from one sample in a study of blood T cell repertoires in COVID-19. This table comes from immunoSEQ multiplex PCR, and its TCRdb copy is limited to in-frame clones, with some not included. Of under 350,000 clones listed, around 82% are singletons. Source material: peripheral blood. These receptors were taken from a woman aged 50 to 65 who had recovered from COVID-19. Both conserved end residues are part of each CDR3. The order of the fields is clone size, D gene, J gene, V gene, CDR3 length, CDR3 DNA, CDR3 protein. A D gene is named only where the DNA matches it firmly. Clone size is stated in some rows and not others, as once, few, many or a class when expanded.

abundance: few
d_gene: TRBD1
j_gene: TRBJ1-2
v_gene: TRBV28
len: 16
CDR3nt: TGTGCCAGCAGTTACGGGACAGGGGGGGCTAACTATGGCTACACCTTC
CDR3aa: CASSYGTGGANYGYTF

abundance: -
d_gene: TRBD2
j_gene: TRBJ2-3
v_gene: TRBV5-1
len: 16
CDR3nt: TGCGCCAGCAGCCGAGGGACTAGCGGAAACACAGATACGCAGTATTTT
CDR3aa: CASSRGTSGNTDTQYF

abundance: -
d_gene: -
j_gene: TRBJ1-1
v_gene: TRBV30
len: 13
CDR3nt: TGTGCCTGGACACGGGTCACCAACACTGAAGCTTTCTTT
CDR3aa: CAWTRVTNTEAFF

abundance: -
d_gene: -
j_gene: TRBJ1-1
v_gene: TRBV9
len: 15
CDR3nt: TGTGCCAGCAGCCCGGAGGTTGGCATGAACACTGAAGCTTTCTTT
CDR3aa: CASSPEVGMNTEAFF

abundance: -
d_gene: -
j_gene: TRBJ1-5
v_gene: TRBV28
len: 18
CDR3nt: TGTGCCAGCAGTTTACGGGCTCGACAGTCTAACTACAATCAGCCCCAGCATTTT
CDR3aa: CASSLRARQSNYNQPQHF

abundance: -
d_gene: -
j_gene: TRBJ2-1
v_gene: TRBV27
len: 14
CDR3nt: TGTGCCAGCAGTCCCACCTCAGCCCGGGATGAGCAGTTCTTC
CDR3aa: CASSPTSARDEQFF

abundance: -
d_gene: -
j_gene: TRBJ1-3
v_gene: TRBV18
len: 15
CDR3nt: TGTGCCAGCTCACCCCAGGAAGGAACTGGAAACACCATATATTTT
CDR3aa: CASSPQEGTGNTIYF

abundance: -
d_gene: -
j_gene: TRBJ2-5
v_gene: TRBV27
len: 17
CDR3nt: TGTGCCAGCAGTTTAGGTATGGGGGCCCGATACCAAGAGACCCAGTACTTC
CDR3aa: CASSLGMGARYQETQYF

abundance: -
d_gene: -
j_gene: TRBJ2-2
v_gene: TRBV15
len: 15
CDR3nt: TGTGCCACCAGCAGAGTCGCAGGCATCACCGGGGAGCTGTTTTTT
CDR3aa: CATSRVAGITGELFF

abundance: -
d_gene: -
j_gene: TRBJ1-2
v_gene: TRBV28
len: 16
CDR3nt: TGTGCCAGCAGCGTCCCCGGACAGTCTAGAAACTATGGCTACACCTTC
CDR3aa: CASSVPGQSRNYGYTF

abundance: -
d_gene: -
j_gene: TRBJ1-2
v_gene: TRBV19
len: 12
CDR3nt: TGTGCCAGTAGTCCGGACAGCTATGGCTACACCTTC
CDR3aa: CASSPDSYGYTF

abundance: -
d_gene: TRBD2
j_gene: TRBJ2-1
v_gene: TRBV28
len: 17
CDR3nt: TGTGCCAGCAGCTGGGCTTTGACTAGCTTGCCCACCAATGAGCAGTTCTTC
CDR3aa: CASSWALTSLPTNEQFF

abundance: -
d_gene: TRBD2
j_gene: TRBJ2-3
v_gene: TRBV7-2
len: 15
CDR3nt: TGTGCCAGCAGCTTCTGGACTAGTAGAACAGATACGCAGTATTTT
CDR3aa: CASSFWTSRTDTQYF